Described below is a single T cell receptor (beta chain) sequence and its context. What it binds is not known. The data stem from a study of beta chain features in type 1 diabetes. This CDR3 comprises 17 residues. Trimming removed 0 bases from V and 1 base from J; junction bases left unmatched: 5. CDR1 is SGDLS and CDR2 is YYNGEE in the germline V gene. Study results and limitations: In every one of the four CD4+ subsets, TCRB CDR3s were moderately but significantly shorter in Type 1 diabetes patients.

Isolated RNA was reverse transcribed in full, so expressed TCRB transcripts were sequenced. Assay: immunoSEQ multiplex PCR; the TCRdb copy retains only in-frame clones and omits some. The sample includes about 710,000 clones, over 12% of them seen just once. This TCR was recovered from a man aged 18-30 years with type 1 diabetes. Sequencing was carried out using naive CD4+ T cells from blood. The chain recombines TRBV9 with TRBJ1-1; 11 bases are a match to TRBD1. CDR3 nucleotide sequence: TGTGCCAGCAGCGTAGGTAGGACAGGGGGCGGGAACACTGAAGCTTTCTTT. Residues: CASSVGRTGGGNTEAFF.